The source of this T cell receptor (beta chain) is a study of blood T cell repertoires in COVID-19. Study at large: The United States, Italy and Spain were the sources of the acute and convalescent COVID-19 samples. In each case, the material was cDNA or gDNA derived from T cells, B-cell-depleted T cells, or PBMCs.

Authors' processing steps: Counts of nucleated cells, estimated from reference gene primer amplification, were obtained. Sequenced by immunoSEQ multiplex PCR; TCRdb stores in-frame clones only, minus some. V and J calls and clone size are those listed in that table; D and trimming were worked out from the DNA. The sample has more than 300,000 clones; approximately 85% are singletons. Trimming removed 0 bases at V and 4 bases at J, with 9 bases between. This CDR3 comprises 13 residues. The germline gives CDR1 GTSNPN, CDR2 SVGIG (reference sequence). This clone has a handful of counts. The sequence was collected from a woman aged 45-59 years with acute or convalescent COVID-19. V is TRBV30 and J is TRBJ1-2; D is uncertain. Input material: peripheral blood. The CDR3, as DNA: TGTGCCTGGAGTGTGTCACGAGCCTATGGCTACACCTTC. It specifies CAWSVSRAYGYTF.